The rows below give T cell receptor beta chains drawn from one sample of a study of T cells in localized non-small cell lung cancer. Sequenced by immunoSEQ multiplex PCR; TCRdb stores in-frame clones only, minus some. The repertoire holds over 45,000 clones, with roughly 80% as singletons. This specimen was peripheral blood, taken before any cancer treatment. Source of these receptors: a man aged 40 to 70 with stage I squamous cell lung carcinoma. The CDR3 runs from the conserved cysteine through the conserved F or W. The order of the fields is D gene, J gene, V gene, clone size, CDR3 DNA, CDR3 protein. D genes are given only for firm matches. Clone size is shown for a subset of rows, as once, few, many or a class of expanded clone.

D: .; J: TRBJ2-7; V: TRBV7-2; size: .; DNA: TGTGCCAGCAGCTTAGCCGCAGTTAACGAGCAGTACTTC; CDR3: CASSLAAVNEQYF
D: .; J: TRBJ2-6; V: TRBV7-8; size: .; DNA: TGTGCCAGCAGCTTAGTAGGTCTGGCTGGGGCCAACGTCCTGACTTTC; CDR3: CASSLVGLAGANVLTF
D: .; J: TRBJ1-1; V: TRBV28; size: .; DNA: TGTGCCAGCACCCTAAACTGGGAGGGGCGCGGATCTTTCTTT; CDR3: CASTLNWEGRGSFF
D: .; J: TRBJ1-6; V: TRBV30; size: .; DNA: TGTGCCTGGAGTGGGCGGCGGCGCATTTATAATTCACCCCTCCACTTT; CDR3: CAWSGRRRIYNSPLHF
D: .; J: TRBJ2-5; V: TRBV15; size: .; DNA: TGTGCCACCAGCAGAGTAGGGGGTTGGGGGGAGACCCAGTACTTC; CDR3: CATSRVGGWGETQYF
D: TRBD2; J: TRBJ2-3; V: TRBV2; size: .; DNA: TGTGCCAGCAGTGAGACCGGGACTAGCGGGAACACAGATACGCAGTATTTT; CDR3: CASSETGTSGNTDTQYF
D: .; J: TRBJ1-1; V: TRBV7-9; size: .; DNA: TGTGCCAGCAGCTCCCTCCTTTCCACAGTGTCTGAAGCTTTCTTT; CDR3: CASSSLLSTVSEAFF
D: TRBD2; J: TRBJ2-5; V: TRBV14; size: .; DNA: TGTGCCAGCAGCCAAGGTCCCGGGACTAGCGGGGGCATTCCAAGAAAGACCCAGTACTTC; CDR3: CASSQGPGTSGGIPRKTQYF
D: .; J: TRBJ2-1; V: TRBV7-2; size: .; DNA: TGTGCCAGCAGCACCCCGACTGGTCACAATGAGCAGTTCTTC; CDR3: CASSTPTGHNEQFF
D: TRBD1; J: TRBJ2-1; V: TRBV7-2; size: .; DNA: TGTGCCAGCAGCGGACAGGGCAATGAGCAGTTCTTC; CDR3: CASSGQGNEQFF
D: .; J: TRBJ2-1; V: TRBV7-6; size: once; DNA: TGTGCCAGCAGCTTAGCCGAGACAGCCGGGGAGCAGTTCTTC; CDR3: CASSLAETAGEQFF
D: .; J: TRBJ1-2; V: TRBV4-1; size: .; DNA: TGCGCCAGCAGCCACCCAGTACGCTCTAACTATGGCTACACCTTC; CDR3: CASSHPVRSNYGYTF
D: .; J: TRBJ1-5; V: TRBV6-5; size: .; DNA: TGTGCCAGCAGGGGCGGCAGGTTCAATCAGCCCCAGCATTTT; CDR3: CASRGGRFNQPQHF
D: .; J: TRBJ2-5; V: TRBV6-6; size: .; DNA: TGTGCCAGCAGTTACACGGCAGGGCTTGAGACCCAGTACTTC; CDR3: CASSYTAGLETQYF
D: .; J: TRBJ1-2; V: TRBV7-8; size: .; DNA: TGTGCCAGCAGCCAACGGGACCCGAGGGCCGGGGGCAACTATGGCTACACCTTC; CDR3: CASSQRDPRAGGNYGYTF
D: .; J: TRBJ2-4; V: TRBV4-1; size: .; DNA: TGCGCCAGCAGCCAAGATTGGGAAGCCAAAAACATTCAGTACTTC; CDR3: CASSQDWEAKNIQYF
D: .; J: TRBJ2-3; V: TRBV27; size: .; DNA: TGTGCCAGCAGTTTATCAGCTAGCACAGATACGCAGTATTTT; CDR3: CASSLSASTDTQYF
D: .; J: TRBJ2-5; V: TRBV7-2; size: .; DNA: TGTGCCAGCAGCACGGGTCAAACGGAGACCCAGTACTTC; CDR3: CASSTGQTETQYF
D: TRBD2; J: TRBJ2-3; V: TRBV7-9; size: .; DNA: TGTGCCGGTGGACTAGCGGGTAGCACAGATACGCAGTATTTT; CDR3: CAGGLAGSTDTQYF
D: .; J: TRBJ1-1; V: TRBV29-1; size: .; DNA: TGCAGCGCAGGGACTGAAGCTTTCTTT; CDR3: CSAGTEAFF
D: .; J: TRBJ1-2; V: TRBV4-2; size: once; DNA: TGTGCCAGCAGCCTCGGGGAGGGCGCTAACTATGGCTACACCTTC; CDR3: CASSLGEGANYGYTF
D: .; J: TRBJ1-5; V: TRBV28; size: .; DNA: TGTGCCAGCAGCCCCATCGGGGTGGGGATACGTCAGCCCCAGCATTTT; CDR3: CASSPIGVGIRQPQHF
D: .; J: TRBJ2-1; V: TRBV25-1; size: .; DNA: TGTGCCAGCAGTGAATTCTTATACAATGAGCAGTTCTTC; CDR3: CASSEFLYNEQFF
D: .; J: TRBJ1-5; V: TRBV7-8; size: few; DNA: TGTGCCAGCAGCTTATACCTAACGTATCAGCCCCAGCATTTT; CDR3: CASSLYLTYQPQHF
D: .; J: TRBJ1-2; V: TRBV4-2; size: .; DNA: TGTGCCAGCAGCCAAGATCTTTGGTTACGAGGGTCGCACGGCTACACCTTC; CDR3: CASSQDLWLRGSHGYTF
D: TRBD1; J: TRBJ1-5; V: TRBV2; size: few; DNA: TGTGCCAGCAGTTACGCCGGGACAGGGGGGGGTCAGCCCCAGCATTTT; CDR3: CASSYAGTGGGQPQHF
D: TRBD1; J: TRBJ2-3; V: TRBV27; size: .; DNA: TGTGCCAGCAGTTTTAGGGACAGGGGCACAGATACGCAGTATTTT; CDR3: CASSFRDRGTDTQYF
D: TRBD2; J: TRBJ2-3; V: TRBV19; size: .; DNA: TGTGCCAGTAGACCCCTAGCGGGTTCCCCCCCAGATACGCAGTATTTT; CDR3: CASRPLAGSPPDTQYF
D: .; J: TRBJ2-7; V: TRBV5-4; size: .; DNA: TGTGCCAGCAGCGCGAACAACTACGAGCAGTACTTC; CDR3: CASSANNYEQYF
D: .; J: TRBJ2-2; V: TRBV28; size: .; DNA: TGTGCCAGCAGTCCGACCTCCCCAGAGAGCGGGGAGCTGTTTTTT; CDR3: CASSPTSPESGELFF
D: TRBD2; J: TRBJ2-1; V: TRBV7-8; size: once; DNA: TGTGCCAGCAGCTTAGCCGGACGAGCGGGGGCGAATGAGCAGTTCTTC; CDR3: CASSLAGRAGANEQFF
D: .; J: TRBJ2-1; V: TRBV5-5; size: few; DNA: TGCGCCAGCAGCCCCGGCAGGGGGGGCCTCTACAATGAGCAGTTCTTC; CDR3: CASSPGRGGLYNEQFF
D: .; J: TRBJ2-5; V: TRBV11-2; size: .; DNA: TGTGCCAGCAGCCGGGACCTCCGGGGGACCCAGTACTTC; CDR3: CASSRDLRGTQYF
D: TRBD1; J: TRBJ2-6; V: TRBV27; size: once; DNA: TGTGCCAGCAGTTTACTGGGGACAGGGGGATCTGGGGCCAACGTCCTGACTTTC; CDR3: CASSLLGTGGSGANVLTF
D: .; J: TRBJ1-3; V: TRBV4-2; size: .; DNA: TGTGCCAGCAGCCAAGGGAACAGTGGCCCGGGAAACACCATATATTTT; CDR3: CASSQGNSGPGNTIYF
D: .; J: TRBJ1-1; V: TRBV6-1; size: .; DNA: TGTGCCACTCCTGGGGGCGGCAAGAACACTGAAGCTTTCTTT; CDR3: CATPGGGKNTEAFF
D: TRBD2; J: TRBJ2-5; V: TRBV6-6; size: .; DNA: TGTGCCACCGAGCGGGGGAAGGGAGAGACCCAGTACTTC; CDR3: CATERGKGETQYF
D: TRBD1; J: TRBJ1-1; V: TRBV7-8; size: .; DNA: TGTGCCAGCAAACAGGGGGCGGGCAGGAACACTGAAGCTTTCTTT; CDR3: CASKQGAGRNTEAFF
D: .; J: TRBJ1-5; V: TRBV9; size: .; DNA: TGTGCCAGCAGCGGCCGAGACAGTAATCAGCCCCAGCATTTT; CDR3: CASSGRDSNQPQHF
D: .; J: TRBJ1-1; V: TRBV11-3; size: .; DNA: TGTGCCAGCAGCCTGGCGGAGAACACTGAAGCTTTCTTT; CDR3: CASSLAENTEAFF
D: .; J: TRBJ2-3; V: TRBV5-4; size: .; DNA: TGTGCCAGCAGCTTGGACTTCTCTAGCACAGATACGCAGTATTTT; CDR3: CASSLDFSSTDTQYF
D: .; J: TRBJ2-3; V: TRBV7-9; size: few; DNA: TGTGCCAGCAGCTCCTCCCTGGCAGGGAAACGGGATACGCAGTATTTT; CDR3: CASSSSLAGKRDTQYF
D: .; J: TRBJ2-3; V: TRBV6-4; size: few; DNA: TGTGCCAGCGGAGAGGGTCACACAGATACGCAGTATTTT; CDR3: CASGEGHTDTQYF
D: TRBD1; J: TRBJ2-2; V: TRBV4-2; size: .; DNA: TGTGCCAGCAGTCGACAGGGTCGGGACGGGGAGCTGTTTTTT; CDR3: CASSRQGRDGELFF
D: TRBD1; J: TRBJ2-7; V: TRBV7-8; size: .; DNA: TGTGCCAGCAGCTTAGGGTACGGGACAGGGATGGGCGGCGAGCAGTACTTC; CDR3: CASSLGYGTGMGGEQYF
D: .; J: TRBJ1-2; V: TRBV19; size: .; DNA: TGTGCCAGTAGTACCAGGGGCTATGGCTACACCTTC; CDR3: CASSTRGYGYTF
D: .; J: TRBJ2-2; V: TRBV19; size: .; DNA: TGTGCCAGTAGTATTGGGGGAGAAACCGGGGAGCTGTTTTTT; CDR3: CASSIGGETGELFF
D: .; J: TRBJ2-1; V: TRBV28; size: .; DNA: TGTGCCAGCTCGCGCGCGACCTACAATGAGCAGTTCTTC; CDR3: CASSRATYNEQFF
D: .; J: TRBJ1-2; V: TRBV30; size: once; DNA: TGTGCCTGGAGTGAAAACTATGGCTACACCTTC; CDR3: CAWSENYGYTF
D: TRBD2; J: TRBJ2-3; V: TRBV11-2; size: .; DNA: TGTGCCAGCAGCCCGACTAGCGGGGGGTGGTCAGATACGCAGTATTTT; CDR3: CASSPTSGGWSDTQYF
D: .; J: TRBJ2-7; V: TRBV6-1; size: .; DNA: TGTGCCAGCCTAGGGATCTACGAGCAGTACTTC; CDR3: CASLGIYEQYF
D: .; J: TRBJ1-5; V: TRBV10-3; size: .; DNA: TGTGCCATCAGTGAAGGAGGTGGCAATCAGCCCCAGCATTTT; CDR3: CAISEGGGNQPQHF